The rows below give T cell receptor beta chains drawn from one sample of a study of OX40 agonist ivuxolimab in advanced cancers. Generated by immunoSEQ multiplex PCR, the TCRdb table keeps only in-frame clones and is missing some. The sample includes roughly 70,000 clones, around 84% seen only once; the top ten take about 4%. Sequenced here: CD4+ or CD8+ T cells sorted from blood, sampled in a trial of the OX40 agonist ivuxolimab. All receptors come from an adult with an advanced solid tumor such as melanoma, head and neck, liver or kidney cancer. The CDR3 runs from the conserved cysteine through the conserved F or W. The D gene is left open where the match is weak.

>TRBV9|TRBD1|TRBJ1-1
CASSVMDRETEAFF
TGTGCCAGCAGCGTGATGGACAGGGAAACTGAAGCTTTCTTT
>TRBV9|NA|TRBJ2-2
CASSLRDHKTGELFF
TGTGCCAGCAGCCTCCGGGACCATAAAACCGGGGAGCTGTTTTTT
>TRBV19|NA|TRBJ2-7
CATKRRGTYEQYF
TGTGCCACCAAACGCAGGGGAACCTACGAGCAGTACTTC
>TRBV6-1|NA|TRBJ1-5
CASSETTVDQPQHF
TGTGCCAGCAGTGAGACGACAGTTGATCAGCCCCAGCATTTT
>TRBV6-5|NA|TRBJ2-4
CASSASRVGKNIQYF
TGTGCCAGCAGTGCGAGCAGGGTGGGCAAAAACATTCAGTACTTC
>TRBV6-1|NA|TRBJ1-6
CASSGWSSPLHF
TGTGCCAGCTCGGGGTGGTCTTCACCCCTCCACTTT
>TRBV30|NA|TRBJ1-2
CAWSNYGYTF
TGTGCCTGGAGCAATTATGGCTACACCTTC
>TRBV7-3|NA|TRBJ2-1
CASSHGLSSYNEQFF
TGTGCCAGCAGCCATGGACTTAGCTCCTACAATGAGCAGTTCTTC
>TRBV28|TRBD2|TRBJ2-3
CASSLWTSGIMPDTQYF
TGTGCCAGCAGTTTGTGGACTAGCGGGATCATGCCAGATACGCAGTATTTT
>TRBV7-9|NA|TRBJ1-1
CASSLAGANTEAFF
TGTGCCAGCAGCTTAGCAGGGGCAAACACTGAAGCTTTCTTT